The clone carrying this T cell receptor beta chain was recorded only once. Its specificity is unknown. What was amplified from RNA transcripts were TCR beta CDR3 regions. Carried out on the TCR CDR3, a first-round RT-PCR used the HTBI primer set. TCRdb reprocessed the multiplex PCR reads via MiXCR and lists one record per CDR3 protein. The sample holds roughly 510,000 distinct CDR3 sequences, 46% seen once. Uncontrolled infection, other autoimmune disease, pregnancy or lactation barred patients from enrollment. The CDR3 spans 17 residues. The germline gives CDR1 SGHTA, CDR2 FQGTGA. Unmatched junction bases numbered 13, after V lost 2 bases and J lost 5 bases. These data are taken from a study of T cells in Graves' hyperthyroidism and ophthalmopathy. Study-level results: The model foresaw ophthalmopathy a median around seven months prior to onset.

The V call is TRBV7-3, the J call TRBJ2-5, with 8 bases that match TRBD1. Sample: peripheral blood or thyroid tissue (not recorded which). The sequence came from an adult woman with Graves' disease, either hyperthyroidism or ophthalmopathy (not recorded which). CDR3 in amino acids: CASSLAGRDRSWETQYF. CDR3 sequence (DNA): TGTGCCAGCAGCTTAGCGGGACGGGACAGGAGCTGGGAGACCCAGTACTTC.